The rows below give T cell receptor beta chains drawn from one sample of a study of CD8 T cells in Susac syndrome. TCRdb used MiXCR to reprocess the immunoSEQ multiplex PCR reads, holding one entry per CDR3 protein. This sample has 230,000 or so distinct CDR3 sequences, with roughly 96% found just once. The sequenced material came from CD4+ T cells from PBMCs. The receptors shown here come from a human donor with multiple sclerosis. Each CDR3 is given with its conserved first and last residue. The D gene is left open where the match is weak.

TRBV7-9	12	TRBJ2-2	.	CASSLVIGELFF
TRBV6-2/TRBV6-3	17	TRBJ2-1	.	CASTRGTARGSYNEQFF
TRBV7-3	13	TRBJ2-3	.	CASSLTLGHTQYF
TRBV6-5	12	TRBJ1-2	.	CASANYGGGYTF
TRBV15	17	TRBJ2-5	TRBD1	CATSREPGQLIQETQYF
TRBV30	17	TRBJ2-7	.	CAWRESRRYRGSYEQYF
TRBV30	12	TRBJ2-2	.	CAWSMLAGELFF
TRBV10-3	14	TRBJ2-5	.	CAISGRHLQETQYF
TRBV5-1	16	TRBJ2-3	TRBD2	CASSRTTSGRTDTQYF
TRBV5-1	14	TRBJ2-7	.	CASSLVGPGDEQYF
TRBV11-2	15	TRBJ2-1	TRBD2	CASSLLTGGGNEQFF
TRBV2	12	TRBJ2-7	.	CASSVRIHEQYF